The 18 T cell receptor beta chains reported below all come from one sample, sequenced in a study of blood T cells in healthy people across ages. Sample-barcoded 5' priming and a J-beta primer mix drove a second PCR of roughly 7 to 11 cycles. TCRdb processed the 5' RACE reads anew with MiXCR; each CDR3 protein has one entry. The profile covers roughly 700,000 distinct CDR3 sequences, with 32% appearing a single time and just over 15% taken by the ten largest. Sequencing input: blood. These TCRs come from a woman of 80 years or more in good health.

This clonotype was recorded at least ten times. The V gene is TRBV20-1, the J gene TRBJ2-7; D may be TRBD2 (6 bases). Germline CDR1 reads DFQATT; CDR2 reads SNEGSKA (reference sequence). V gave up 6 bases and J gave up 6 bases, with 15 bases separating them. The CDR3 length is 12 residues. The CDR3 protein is CSARDSLPEQYF. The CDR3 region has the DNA TGCAGTGCCAGGGACTCCCTGCCCGAGCAGTACTTC.

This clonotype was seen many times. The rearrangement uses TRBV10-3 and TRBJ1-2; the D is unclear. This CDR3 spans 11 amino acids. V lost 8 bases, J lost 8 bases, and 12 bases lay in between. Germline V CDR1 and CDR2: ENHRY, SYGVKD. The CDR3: CAIAGLGGYTF. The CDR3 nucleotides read TGTGCCATCGCTGGCTTAGGGGGCTACACCTTC.

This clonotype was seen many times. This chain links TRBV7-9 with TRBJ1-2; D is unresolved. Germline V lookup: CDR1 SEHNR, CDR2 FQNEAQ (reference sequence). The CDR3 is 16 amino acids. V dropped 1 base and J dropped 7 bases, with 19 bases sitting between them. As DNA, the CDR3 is TGTGCCAGCAGCTTAGTGCGACACCAAATGGATGGTGGCTACACCTTC. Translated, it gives CASSLVRHQMDGGYTF. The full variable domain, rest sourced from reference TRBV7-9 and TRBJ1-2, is DTGVSQNPRHKITKRGQNVTFRCDPISEHNRLYWYRQTLGQGPEFLTYFQNEAQLEKSRLLSDRFSAERPKGSFSTLEIQRTEQGDSAMYLCASSLVRHQMDGGYTFGSGTRLTVV.

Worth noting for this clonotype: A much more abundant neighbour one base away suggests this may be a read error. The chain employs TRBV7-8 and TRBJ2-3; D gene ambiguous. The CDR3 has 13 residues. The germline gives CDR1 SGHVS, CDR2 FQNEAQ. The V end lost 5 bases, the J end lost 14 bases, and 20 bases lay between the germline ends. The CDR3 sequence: CASSRMGNEKLYF. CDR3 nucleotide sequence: TGTGCCAGCAGCCGAATGGGGAATGAAAAACTGTATTTT.

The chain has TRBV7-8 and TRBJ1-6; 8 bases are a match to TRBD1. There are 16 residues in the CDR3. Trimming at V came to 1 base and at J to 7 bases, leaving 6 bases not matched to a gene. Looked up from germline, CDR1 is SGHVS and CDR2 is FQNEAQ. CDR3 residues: CASSLETGAGNSPLHF. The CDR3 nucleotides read TGTGCCAGCAGCTTAGAGACAGGGGCCGGGAATTCACCCCTCCACTTT. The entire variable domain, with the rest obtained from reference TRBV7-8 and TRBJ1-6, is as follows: GAGVSQSPRYKVAKRGQDVALRCDPISGHVSLFWYQQALGQGPEFLTYFQNEAQLDKSGLPSDRFFAERPEGSVSTLKIQRTQQEDSAVYLCASSLETGAGNSPLHFGNGTRLTVT.

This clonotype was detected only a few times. The CDR3: CATSRGHEMEKLFF. The CDR3 DNA follows: TGTGCCACCAGCCGGGGACACGAGATGGAAAAACTGTTTTTT. The chain employs TRBV15 and TRBJ1-4, with D possibly TRBD1 on 6 matching bases. CDR1 LNHNV and CDR2 YYDKDF come from the germline V gene (reference sequence). This CDR3 is built from 14 residues. Trimming left V 5 bases short and J 8 bases short, with 15 bases between.

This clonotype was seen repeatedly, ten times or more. The chain's CDR3 is CASSLQTGRNLYEQYF. In DNA form, the CDR3 reads TGTGCCAGCAGCTTGCAGACAGGGCGTAATCTCTACGAGCAGTACTTC. The V gene is TRBV7-2, the J gene TRBJ2-7; 7 bases match TRBD1. The germline CDR1 and CDR2 sequences are SGHTA and FQGNSA. V shed 3 bases, J shed 3 bases, and the junction held 11 bases outside the gene matches. This CDR3 has 16 residues.

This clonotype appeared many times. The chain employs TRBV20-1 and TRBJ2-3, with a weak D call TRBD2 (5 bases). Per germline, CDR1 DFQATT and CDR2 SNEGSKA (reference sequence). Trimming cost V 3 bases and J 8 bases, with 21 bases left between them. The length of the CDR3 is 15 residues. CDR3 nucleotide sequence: TGCAGTGCTAGTCCCGGACGGCGGGCGGGCGGTACGCAGTATTTT. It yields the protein CSASPGRRAGGTQYF.

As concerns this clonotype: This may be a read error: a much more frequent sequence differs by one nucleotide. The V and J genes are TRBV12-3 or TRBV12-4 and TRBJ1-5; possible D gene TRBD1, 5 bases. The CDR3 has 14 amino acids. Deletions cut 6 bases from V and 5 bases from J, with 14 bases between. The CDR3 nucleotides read TGTGCCAGCAGGCACGACAGCGACGATCAGCCCCAGCATTTT. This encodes CASRHDSDDQPQHF.

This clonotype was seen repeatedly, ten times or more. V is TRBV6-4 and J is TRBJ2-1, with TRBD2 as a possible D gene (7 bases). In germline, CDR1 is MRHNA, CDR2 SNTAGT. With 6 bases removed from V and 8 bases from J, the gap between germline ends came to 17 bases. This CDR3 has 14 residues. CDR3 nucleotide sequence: TGTGCCAGCAGCCCCGGGACGGGGGGCTATGAGCAGTTCTTC. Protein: CASSPGTGGYEQFF.

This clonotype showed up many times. The CDR3: CSAAPERPSSYEQYF. The CDR3 DNA reads TGCAGTGCTGCCCCAGAGCGGCCGAGCTCCTACGAGCAGTACTTC. The V gene is TRBV20-1, the J gene TRBJ2-7; tentatively, D is TRBD2 (5 bases). Germline lookup yields CDR1 DFQATT and CDR2 SNEGSKA (reference sequence). Between the trimmed V and J ends, which lost 5 bases and 0 bases, there was a span of 17 bases. The CDR3 consists of 15 residues.

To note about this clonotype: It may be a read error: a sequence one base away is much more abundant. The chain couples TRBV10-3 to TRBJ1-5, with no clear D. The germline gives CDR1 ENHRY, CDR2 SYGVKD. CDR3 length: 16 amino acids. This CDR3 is CAISESRRGDNQPRHF. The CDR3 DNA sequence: TGTGCCATCAGTGAGTCGAGGCGGGGTGACAATCAGCCCCGGCATTTT.

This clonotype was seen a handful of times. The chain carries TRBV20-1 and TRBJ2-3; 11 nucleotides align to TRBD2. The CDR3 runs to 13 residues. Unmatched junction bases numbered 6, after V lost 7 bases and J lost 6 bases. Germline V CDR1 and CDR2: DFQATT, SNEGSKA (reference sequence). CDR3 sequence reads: CSVIASGGDTQYF. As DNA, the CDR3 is TGCAGTGTTATTGCTAGCGGGGGGGATACGCAGTATTTT.

In DNA, the CDR3 is TGTGCCAGCAGCGTAGGAGATGAAACTCAAGCTTTCTTT. As protein: CASSVGDETQAFF. The chain uses TRBV9 and TRBJ1-1; D gene unclear. Germline V gene sequence: CDR1 SGDLS, CDR2 YYNGEE. CDR3 length equals 13 residues. V was shortened by 0 bases and J by 9 bases, with 12 bases between the two germline ends.

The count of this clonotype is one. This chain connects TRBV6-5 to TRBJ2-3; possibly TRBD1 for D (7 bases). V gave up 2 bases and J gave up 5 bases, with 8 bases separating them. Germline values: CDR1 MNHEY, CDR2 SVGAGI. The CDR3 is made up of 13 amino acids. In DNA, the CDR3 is TGTGCCAGCAGTTACCAGGGGGGAGATACGCAGTATTTT. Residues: CASSYQGGDTQYF.

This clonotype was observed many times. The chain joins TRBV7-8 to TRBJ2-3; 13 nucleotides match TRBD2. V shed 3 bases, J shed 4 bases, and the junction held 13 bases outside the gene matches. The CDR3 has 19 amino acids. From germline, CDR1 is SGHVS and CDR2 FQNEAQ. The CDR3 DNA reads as TGTGCCAGCAGCTTTAGACTAGCGGGGGGCCTAGGGACTTCAGATACGCAGTATTTT. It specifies CASSFRLAGGLGTSDTQYF. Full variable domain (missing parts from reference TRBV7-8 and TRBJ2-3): GAGVSQSPRYKVAKRGQDVALRCDPISGHVSLFWYQQALGQGPEFLTYFQNEAQLDKSGLPSDRFFAERPEGSVSTLKIQRTQQEDSAVYLCASSFRLAGGLGTSDTQYFGPGTRLTVL.

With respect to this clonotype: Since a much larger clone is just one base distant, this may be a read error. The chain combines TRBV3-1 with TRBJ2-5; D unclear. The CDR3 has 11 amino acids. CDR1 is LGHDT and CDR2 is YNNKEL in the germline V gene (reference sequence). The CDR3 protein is CANSKQETQYF. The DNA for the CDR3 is TGTGCCAACAGCAAACAAGAGACCCAGTACTTC.

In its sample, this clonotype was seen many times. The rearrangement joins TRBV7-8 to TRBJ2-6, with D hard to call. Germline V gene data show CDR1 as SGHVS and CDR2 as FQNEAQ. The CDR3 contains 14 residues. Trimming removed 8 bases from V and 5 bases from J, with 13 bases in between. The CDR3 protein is CASRELGRANVLTF. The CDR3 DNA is TGTGCCAGCCGCGAACTGGGTCGGGCCAACGTCCTGACTTTC.